A single sample gave rise to the 8 T cell receptor beta chains below, sequenced in a study of identical twins (dated by TCRdb to about 2016). The method behind the library was 5' RACE. Sequencing was carried out with an Illumina HiSeq 2000. TCRdb reprocessing: public reads trimmed at Q25 with fastp, clones called with MiXCR, in-frame beta chains kept. Every CDR3 protein is listed once, alongside the most common genes and DNA of its rows. The sample records around 450,000 distinct CDR3 sequences, 12% to 15% of which are singletons. The biggest ten clones account for about 0.52% of the sample. The same specimen was also included in a second study, on yellow fever vaccine responses in identical twins.

Sequenced input: CD4+ T cells sorted from blood. The receptors were sampled from a woman between 18 and 29 years old in good health.

This clonotype occurred a few times. It is likely a read error, because the conserved phenylalanine at the end of the CDR3 is missing. The genes are TRBV2 and TRBJ1-2; 12 bases line up with TRBD1. Per germline, CDR1 SNHLY and CDR2 FYNNEI. The trim removed 7 bases at V and 7 bases at J, leaving 7 bases unmatched. This CDR3 region has 14 residues. CDR3 sequence (DNA): TGTGCCAGCAATCGGGACAGGGGGCAAGGTGGCTACACCTCC. Its protein is CASNRDRGQGGYTS.

This clonotype was counted a few times. The V gene is TRBV5-1, the J gene TRBJ2-5, with D unresolved. CDR3 length equals 14 residues. In germline, CDR1 is SGHRS, CDR2 YFSETQ. V was pared by 0 bases and J by 4 bases, with 10 bases between. The CDR3 sequence is CASSLAAEAETQYF. Here the CDR3 DNA reads TGCGCCAGCAGCTTGGCCGCGGAAGCAGAGACCCAGTACTTC.

The rearrangement uses TRBV7-9 and TRBJ2-7; 7 nucleotides align to TRBD1. Trimming at V came to 5 bases and at J to 3 bases, leaving 7 bases not matched to a gene. Germline V gene lookup returns CDR1 SEHNR and CDR2 FQNEAQ (reference sequence). CDR3 length equals 14 residues. The CDR3 DNA sequence: TGTGCCAGCAGCACATCCGGGACAGACTACGAGCAGTACTTC. This encodes CASSTSGTDYEQYF.

V is TRBV7-2 and J is TRBJ2-7, with no clear D. Looked up from germline, CDR1 is SGHTA and CDR2 is FQGNSA. The CDR3 loop spans 14 amino acids. Trimming stripped 4 bases from V and 3 bases from J, with 13 bases between. The CDR3 bases are TGTGCCAGCAGCTCAATAGGGCAGGACTACGAGCAGTACTTC. Translated, it gives CASSSIGQDYEQYF.

This clonotype was recorded many times. V gene TRBV11-3 combines with J gene TRBJ2-7; TRBD1 aligns across 8 bases. V lost 5 bases to trimming and J lost 9 bases; unmatched junction nucleotides: 6. The CDR3 has 12 residues. CDR1 is SGHNT, CDR2 YENEEA, per germline. DNA of the CDR3: TGTGCCAGCAGCCCGGACAGGGTCCGGCAGTACTTC. It is translated as CASSPDRVRQYF.

The chain employs TRBV24-1 and TRBJ2-5, with 7 bases lining up with TRBD1. V dropped 2 bases and J dropped 6; count of bases not matched to a gene: 8. The CDR3 covers 15 residues. The germline gives CDR1 KGHDR, CDR2 SFDVKD. The CDR3 coding sequence is TGTGCCACCAGTGATTCTCGACAGGGTGGGAAGACCCAGTACTTC. As protein: CATSDSRQGGKTQYF.

This chain links TRBV7-2 with TRBJ2-1; 8 bases map to TRBD2. The V and J ends lost 4 bases and 4 bases, in that order; junction bases with no gene match: 6. The CDR3 contains 15 residues. Germline loops: CDR1 SGHTA, CDR2 FQGNSA. CDR3 DNA sequence: TGTGCCAGCAGCTCACGGGGGGGGTATTACAATGAGCAGTTCTTC. It codes for CASSSRGGYYNEQFF.

This clonotype has only a few counts. V gene TRBV6-5 combines with J gene TRBJ1-6; tentatively, D is TRBD1 (6 bases). Germline assignment: CDR1 MNHEY and CDR2 SVGAGI. There are 15 residues in the CDR3. V lost 0 bases to trimming and J lost 6 bases, with 9 bases between them. The CDR3 DNA is TGTGCCAGCAGTTACTCGGGGACACTTAATTCACCCCTCCACTTT. It is translated as CASSYSGTLNSPLHF.